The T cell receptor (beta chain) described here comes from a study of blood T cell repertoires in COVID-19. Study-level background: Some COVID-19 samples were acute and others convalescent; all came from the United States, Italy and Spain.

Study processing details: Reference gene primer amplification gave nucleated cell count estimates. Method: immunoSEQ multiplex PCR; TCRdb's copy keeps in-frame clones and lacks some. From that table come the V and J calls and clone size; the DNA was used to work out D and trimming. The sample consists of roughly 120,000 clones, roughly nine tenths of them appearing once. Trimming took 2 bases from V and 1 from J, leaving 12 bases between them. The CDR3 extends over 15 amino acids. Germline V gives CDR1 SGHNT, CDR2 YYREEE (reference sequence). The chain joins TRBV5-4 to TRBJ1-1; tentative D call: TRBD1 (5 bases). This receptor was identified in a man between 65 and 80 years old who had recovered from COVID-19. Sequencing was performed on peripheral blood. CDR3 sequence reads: CASSLWGAWNTEAFF. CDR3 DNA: TGTGCCAGCAGCTTATGGGGCGCGTGGAACACTGAAGCTTTCTTT.